The clone carrying this T cell receptor beta chain occurred once. The germline V gene encodes CDR1 SGDLS and CDR2 YYNGEE. V lost 4 bases and J 3 bases, leaving 14 bases between the germline ends. This CDR3 spans 15 amino acids. The data were obtained in a study of cytomegalovirus exposure and HLA in healthy donors. PCR was performed using 60 Vbeta and 13 Jbeta primers. Only in-frame clones appear in the TCRdb table, and some are missing; sequencing was by immunoSEQ multiplex PCR. The sample shows fewer than 300,000 clones, around 80% of them seen only once. Nominally healthy donors provided the samples, though records likely missed some immune exposures.

The receptor comes from a girl aged 2 to 10 in good health and CMV-seronegative. The chain is built from TRBV9 and TRBJ2-1; D gene uncertain. The sample taken for sequencing was PBMCs. The CDR3 nucleotides read TGTGCCAGCAGCTCCCAAGGCGCTAGCTACAATGAGCAGTTCTTC. Translated: CASSSQGASYNEQFF.